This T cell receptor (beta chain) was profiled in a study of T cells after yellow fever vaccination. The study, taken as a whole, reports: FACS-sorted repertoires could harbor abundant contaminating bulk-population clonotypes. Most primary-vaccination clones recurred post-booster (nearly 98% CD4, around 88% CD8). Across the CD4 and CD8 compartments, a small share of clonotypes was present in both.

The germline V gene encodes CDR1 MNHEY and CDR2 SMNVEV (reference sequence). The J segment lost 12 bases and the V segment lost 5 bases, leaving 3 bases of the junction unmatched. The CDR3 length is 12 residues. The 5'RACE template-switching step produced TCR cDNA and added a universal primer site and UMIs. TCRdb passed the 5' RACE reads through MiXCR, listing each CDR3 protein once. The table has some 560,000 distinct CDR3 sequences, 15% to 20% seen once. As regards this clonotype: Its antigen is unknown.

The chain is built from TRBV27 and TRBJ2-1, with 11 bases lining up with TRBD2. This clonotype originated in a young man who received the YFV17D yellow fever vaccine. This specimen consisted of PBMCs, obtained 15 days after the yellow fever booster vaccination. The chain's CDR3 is CASSLSGRGQFF. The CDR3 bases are TGTGCCAGCAGTCTTAGCGGGAGGGGGCAGTTCTTC.